One sample yielded the 12 T cell receptor beta chains listed below, sequenced in a study of shared clonotypes between healthy human individuals. Clones were read by immunoSEQ multiplex PCR, and TCRdb kept only the in-frame ones, dropping some. Of more than 2 million clones in the sample, 90% to 97% are singletons; the top ten hold 0.1% to 0.15%. Sequencing input: naive CD4+ T cells sorted from blood. The subset: CD45RA+ positively selected. Source of these receptors: a man younger than 35 in good health.

The sample holds one count of this clone. This rearrangement joins TRBV6-6 to TRBJ2-7, with D unresolved. Germline V gene lookup returns CDR1 MNHNY and CDR2 SVGAGI (reference sequence). V gave up 0 bases and J gave up 4 bases, with 10 bases separating them. CDR3 length equals 14 residues. The CDR3 is CASSYSSVLYEQYF. CDR3 DNA: TGTGCCAGCAGTTACTCGTCGGTCCTTTACGAGCAGTACTTC.

This clone occurred once. This chain connects TRBV2 to TRBJ2-5; D remains unclear. Germline CDR1 is SNHLY and CDR2 is FYNNEI. Trimming pared 8 bases from V and 4 bases from J, leaving 17 bases between. This CDR3 spans 14 amino acids. This CDR3 reads CASGRLSTRETQYF. The DNA of the CDR3 is TGTGCCAGCGGTCGACTGTCCACGAGAGAGACCCAGTACTTC. Full variable domain (outside the CDR3, taken from reference TRBV2 and TRBJ2-5): EPEVTQTPSHQVTQMGQEVILRCVPISNHLYFYWYRQILGQKVEFLVSFYNNEISEKSEIFDDQFSVERPDGSNFTLKIRSTKLEDSAMYFCASGRLSTRETQYFGPGTRLLVL.

The CDR3 here is CASSNRDSLNSPLHF. CDR3 DNA sequence: TGTGCCAGCAGTAATCGGGACAGCCTTAATTCACCCCTCCACTTT. This chain uses TRBV27 with TRBJ1-6; 7 bases align to TRBD1. This CDR3 spans 15 amino acids. Germline V CDR1 and CDR2: MNHEY, SMNVEV (reference sequence). Losses at the gene ends were 5 bases for V and 6 bases for J; bases not matched to a gene: 7.

V and J are TRBV18 and TRBJ1-1; TRBD1 might be the D (5 bases). Trimming took off 4 bases at V and 0 bases at J, with 6 bases between the two ends. CDR1 is KGHSH and CDR2 is LQKENI in the germline V gene. CDR3 length: 13 amino acids. The CDR3 DNA is TGTGCCAGCTCACAACAGGTGAACACTGAAGCTTTCTTT. Translating gives CASSQQVNTEAFF. Full variable domain (outside the CDR3, taken from reference TRBV18 and TRBJ1-1): NAGVMQNPRHLVRRRGQEARLRCSPMKGHSHVYWYRQLPEEGLKFMVYLQKENIIDESGMPKERFSAEFPKEGPSILRIQQVVRGDSAAYFCASSQQVNTEAFFGQGTRLTVV.

DNA for the CDR3: TGTGCCAGCAGTTATGGGACAGGTTGGGACACTGAAGCTTTCTTT. Translating it yields CASSYGTGWDTEAFF. The V and J genes are TRBV6-5 and TRBJ1-1, with 8 bases lining up with TRBD1. This CDR3 comprises 15 residues. J was trimmed by 3 bases and V by 3 bases; bases with no gene match: 6. Germline loops: CDR1 MNHEY, CDR2 SVGAGI.

This chain links TRBV6-5 with TRBJ1-1; D is uncertain. This CDR3 is 13 amino acids long. The V gene lost 6 bases and the J gene lost 2 bases, with 10 bases spanning the gap. Germline CDR1 and CDR2: MNHEY and SVGAGI. In DNA, the CDR3 is TGTGCCAGCAGGAATACAGTCAACACTGAAGCTTTCTTT. Translating gives CASRNTVNTEAFF.

The rearrangement joins TRBV2 to TRBJ1-1, with D unresolved. The germline gives CDR1 SNHLY, CDR2 FYNNEI. V lost 1 base and J lost 4, with 10 bases in between. The CDR3 covers 14 residues. CDR3 bases: TGTGCCAGCAGTGAAGTGAGGGCCCGCACTGAAGCTTTCTTT. It specifies CASSEVRARTEAFF.

The chain carries TRBV25-1 and TRBJ2-2, with TRBD2 identical over 7 bases. The germline V gene has CDR1 MGHDK and CDR2 SYGVNS. The CDR3 is 16 residues long. V lost 0 bases, J lost 5 bases, and 6 bases stayed unmatched. The CDR3 coding sequence is TGTGCCAGCAGTGAATATTCTATGCGGGGGACCGGGGAGCTGTTTTTT. This codes for CASSEYSMRGTGELFF.

The rearrangement joins TRBV6-6 to TRBJ2-7; tentatively, D is TRBD1 (5 bases). The CDR3 is 15 amino acids. Trimming stripped 2 bases from V and 4 bases from J, with 15 bases between. Per the germline V gene, CDR1 is MNHNY and CDR2 is SVGAGI (reference sequence). CDR3 coding DNA: TGTGCCAGCAGTTACAAGTTCCAGGGTTCATACGAGCAGTACTTC. It encodes CASSYKFQGSYEQYF.

This sequence joins TRBV2 and TRBJ2-1, with TRBD1 identical over 9 bases. The CDR3 covers 15 residues. With 6 bases clipped from V and 4 bases from J, the junction kept 7 bases outside the gene matches. Germline V gene sequence: CDR1 SNHLY, CDR2 FYNNEI. This CDR3 reads CASRTGGAEYNEQFF. The CDR3 DNA reads as TGTGCCAGCAGGACAGGGGGAGCTGAGTACAATGAGCAGTTCTTC.

The genes are TRBV19 and TRBJ2-7; D may be TRBD1 (6 bases). The CDR3 sequence is 13 residues long. V lost 3 bases to trimming and J lost 5 bases, with 11 bases between them. Looked up from germline, CDR1 is LNHDA and CDR2 is SQIVND (reference sequence). In DNA form, the CDR3 reads TGTGCCAGTAGTATTGGTGGGGGCGACGAGCAGTACTTC. Its protein product is CASSIGGGDEQYF.

This clone has a single count. The V and J genes are TRBV9 and TRBJ1-6; possibly TRBD1 for D (6 bases). Germline CDR1 and CDR2: SGDLS and YYNGEE. V lost 3 bases, J lost 3 bases, and 13 bases lay in between. The CDR3 is 16 amino acids. In DNA form, the CDR3 reads TGTGCCAGCAGCGCAAGCCGGGACATCTATAATTCACCCCTCCACTTT. Amino acid sequence: CASSASRDIYNSPLHF. The whole variable domain, filled in from reference TRBV9 and TRBJ1-6, reads DSGVTQTPKHLITATGQRVTLRCSPRSGDLSVYWYQQSLDQGLQFLIQYYNGEERAKGNILERFSAQQFPDLHSELNLSSLELGDSALYFCASSASRDIYNSPLHFGNGTRLTVT.